The 30 T cell receptor beta chains presented below share a single source sample, sequenced in a study of shared clonotypes between healthy human individuals. Clones were sequenced by immunoSEQ multiplex PCR, and TCRdb holds only the in-frame ones, with some missing. The table has around 440,000 clones, 77% seen once. The material sequenced was PBMCs. These receptors were obtained from a woman aged 40 to 49 in good health. Some clones in this sample may be carry-over from other donors' samples.

Points on this clone: Different DNA sequences within this sample yield the same CDR3. This sequence joins TRBV28 and TRBJ1-5; D is undetermined. The CDR3 contains 11 residues. Looked up from germline, CDR1 is MDHEN and CDR2 is SYDVKM. V lost 5 bases, J lost 7 bases, and 6 bases lay in between. This CDR3 is CASSARQPQHF. For the CDR3, the DNA is TGTGCCAGCAGTGCTAGGCAGCCCCAGCATTTT.

Concerning this clone: This likely reflects a read error, since a far larger clone is one base away. The same CDR3 is also encoded by other DNA sequences in this sample. V and J are TRBV6-5 and TRBJ1-5; D is perhaps TRBD1 (5 bases). Germline CDR1 is MNHEY and CDR2 is SVGAGI. CDR3 length equals 15 residues. The V gene lost 2 bases and the J gene lost 0 bases, with 8 bases spanning the gap. The CDR3 bases are TGTGCCAGCAGTTACGGGGGTTATAGCAATCAGCCCCAGCATTTT. Translation gives CASSYGGYSNQPQHF.

The chain uses TRBV7-2 and TRBJ2-5, with TRBD1 identical over 8 bases. V shed 6 bases and J 1 base; nucleotides not matched to a gene: 7. CDR1 is SGHTA, CDR2 FQGNSA, per germline. This CDR3 region has 15 residues. The CDR3 region has the DNA TGTGCCAGCAGTCGAATAACAGGGGGCCAAGAGACCCAGTACTTC. Translation: CASSRITGGQETQYF. The full variable domain, its missing parts supplied by reference TRBV7-2 and TRBJ2-5, is GAGVSQSPSNKVTEKGKDVELRCDPISGHTALYWYRQSLGQGLEFLIYFQGNSAPDKSGLPSDRFSAERTGGSVSTLTIQRTQQEDSAVYLCASSRITGGQETQYFGPGTRLLVL.

Notes on this clone: The sample has other DNA sequences that encode this CDR3 too. The rearrangement links TRBV4-2 to TRBJ2-5; D not resolved. The CDR3 is 12 residues long. With 0 bases removed from V and 5 bases from J, the gap between germline ends came to 4 bases. Per germline, CDR1 LGHNA and CDR2 YNFKEQ. CDR3 in DNA: TGTGCCAGCAGCCAAGATGAGGAGACCCAGTACTTC. This codes for CASSQDEETQYF.

The chain is built from TRBV5-1 and TRBJ2-7, with D possibly matching TRBD1 (6 bases). The CDR3 extends over 15 amino acids. The V gene lost 0 bases and the J gene lost 5 bases, with 15 bases spanning the gap. Germline values: CDR1 SGHRS, CDR2 YFSETQ. In DNA form, the CDR3 reads TGCGCCAGCAGCTTGGATGGCAGGGGCTGGGACGAGCAGTACTTC. Translation gives CASSLDGRGWDEQYF.

The chain employs TRBV7-2 and TRBJ2-2; 8 bases line up with TRBD2. Germline CDR1 is SGHTA and CDR2 is FQGNSA. Trimming at V came to 3 bases and at J to 3 bases, leaving 6 bases not matched to a gene. This CDR3 is 16 amino acids long. The DNA of the CDR3 is TGTGCCAGCAGCTTCGCTAGCGGGTCCTACACCGGGGAGCTGTTTTTT. Translated, it gives CASSFASGSYTGELFF. The variable domain in full, with the rest retrieved from reference TRBV7-2 and TRBJ2-2, is GAGVSQSPSNKVTEKGKDVELRCDPISGHTALYWYRQSLGQGLEFLIYFQGNSAPDKSGLPSDRFSAERTGGSVSTLTIQRTQQEDSAVYLCASSFASGSYTGELFFGEGSRLTVL.

This chain links TRBV11-3 with TRBJ1-1; the D gene is possibly TRBD1 (5 bases). The germline CDR1 and CDR2 sequences are SGHNT and YENEEA. V shed 2 bases and J shed 6 bases, with 10 bases lying between them. The CDR3 length is 13 residues. CDR3 bases: TGTGCCAGCAGCTTACAGGGTGACGCTGAAGCTTTCTTT. Amino acid sequence: CASSLQGDAEAFF. Full variable domain (outside the CDR3, taken from reference TRBV11-3 and TRBJ1-1): EAGVVQSPRYKIIEKKQPVAFWCNPISGHNTLYWYLQNLGQGPELLIRYENEEAVDDSQLPKDRFSAERLKGVDSTLKIQPAELGDSAVYLCASSLQGDAEAFFGQGTRLTVV.

In regard to this clone: Other DNA sequences in this sample translate to the same CDR3. The chain carries TRBV5-1 and TRBJ2-1; D is undetermined. V was trimmed by 0 bases and J by 4 bases, leaving 8 bases between them. Germline-derived CDR1 and CDR2 are SGHRS and YFSETQ. The CDR3 is 14 amino acids. This chain's CDR3 is CASSLAGSYNEQFF. As DNA, the CDR3 is TGCGCCAGCAGCTTGGCCGGGTCTTACAATGAGCAGTTCTTC.

The chain uses TRBV27 and TRBJ2-7; D gene unclear. This CDR3 is 15 amino acids long. CDR1 is MNHEY, CDR2 SMNVEV, per germline (reference sequence). V was clipped by 0 bases and J by 2 bases, with 11 bases between them. In DNA form, the CDR3 reads TGTGCCAGCAGTTTATCCCCGGATAACCCCTACGAGCAGTACTTC. Its translation: CASSLSPDNPYEQYF.

This rearrangement joins TRBV27 to TRBJ1-5, with TRBD1 matching 7 bases. Germline V CDR1 and CDR2: MNHEY, SMNVEV (reference sequence). The J segment lost 0 bases and the V segment lost 5 bases, leaving 4 bases of the junction unmatched. The CDR3 contains 15 residues. The CDR3 bases are TGTGCCAGCAGTATACAGGGGATTAGCAATCAGCCCCAGCATTTT. Translation: CASSIQGISNQPQHF.

This clone was picked up a small number of times. A much larger clone differs by one base, so this may be a read error. The chain employs TRBV4-1 and TRBJ1-4; D is possibly TRBD1 (6 bases). The CDR3 has 17 amino acids. Germline V CDR1 and CDR2: MGHRA, YSYEKL. In nucleotides, the CDR3 is TGCGTCAGCAGCCCCAGACAGGCACAGACAACTAATGAAAAACTGTTTTTT. It translates to CVSSPRQAQTTNEKLFF.

The CDR3 bases are TGTGCCAGCAGCCCAGACAGGACGAACACTGAAGCTTTCTTT. Amino acids: CASSPDRTNTEAFF. This chain uses TRBV6-5 with TRBJ1-1; D is perhaps TRBD1 (6 bases). This CDR3 is 14 amino acids long. Germline V gene data show CDR1 as MNHEY and CDR2 as SVGAGI. Trimming pared 6 bases from V and 1 base from J, leaving 12 bases between.

This clone was recorded only once. The gene calls are TRBV18 and TRBJ2-7; D is ambiguous. Trimming left V 3 bases short and J 0 bases short, with 9 bases between. CDR3 length: 14 amino acids. Germline loops: CDR1 KGHSH, CDR2 LQKENI. CDR3 amino acids: CASSPLEDSYEQYF. CDR3 coding DNA: TGTGCCAGCTCACCCCTGGAAGACTCCTACGAGCAGTACTTC.

This clone was seen a single time. This may arise from a read error, as a much more abundant clone is one base away. The CDR3 DNA reads TGTGCCAGCAGGGGTGACAGGCAAGAGACCCATTACTTC. This translates into CASRGDRQETHYF. The chain couples TRBV27 to TRBJ2-5, with D tentatively TRBD1 (6 bases). This CDR3 spans 13 amino acids. Looked up from germline, CDR1 is MNHEY and CDR2 is SMNVEV (reference sequence).

This sequence joins TRBV4-1 and TRBJ2-2, with no clear D. The V gene lost 1 base and the J gene lost 5 bases, with 5 bases spanning the gap. CDR3 length: 13 residues. Germline V gene lookup returns CDR1 MGHRA and CDR2 YSYEKL. CDR3: CASSQVWTGELFF. CDR3 DNA sequence: TGCGCCAGCAGCCAAGTGTGGACCGGGGAGCTGTTTTTT.

Details on this clone: Only one base separates this from a far larger clonotype, so it likely reflects a read error. A read error is likely, as this CDR3 ends without the conserved phenylalanine or tryptophan. The rearrangement links TRBV5-1 to TRBJ2-2, with D possibly being TRBD1 (5 bases). The CDR3 is 15 amino acids. The germline gives CDR1 SGHRS, CDR2 YFSETQ. V lost 1 base, J lost 3 bases, and 10 bases lay in between. CDR3 in DNA: TGCGCCAGCAGCTTGATGTCCAGGGACACCGGGGAGCTGTTTTCT. Its translation: CASSLMSRDTGELFS.

V is TRBV2 and J is TRBJ2-2; 9 bases are a match to TRBD1. This CDR3 contains 16 residues. The germline CDR1 and CDR2 sequences are SNHLY and FYNNEI. The J segment lost 8 bases and the V segment lost 2 bases, leaving 9 bases of the junction unmatched. The CDR3: CASSENRGRNLGELFF. The DNA of the CDR3 is TGTGCCAGCAGTGAAAACAGGGGGCGCAATTTAGGGGAGCTGTTTTTT. The whole variable domain, remainder taken from reference TRBV2 and TRBJ2-2, is EPEVTQTPSHQVTQMGQEVILRCVPISNHLYFYWYRQILGQKVEFLVSFYNNEISEKSEIFDDQFSVERPDGSNFTLKIRSTKLEDSAMYFCASSENRGRNLGELFFGEGSRLTVL.

This clone was detected a few times. This CDR3 is also generated by other DNA sequences in the sample. The chain employs TRBV28 and TRBJ2-7; D remains unclear. The CDR3 loop spans 13 amino acids. The germline CDR1 and CDR2 sequences are MDHEN and SYDVKM. Trimming pared 2 bases from V and 2 bases from J, leaving 7 bases between. The CDR3 loop is CASSLGGTYEQYF. CDR3 bases: TGTGCCAGCAGTTTAGGCGGTACCTACGAGCAGTACTTC.

The rearrangement joins TRBV19 to TRBJ2-5; D uncertain. The length of the CDR3 is 12 residues. Trimming cost V 5 bases and J 3 bases, with 7 bases left between them. The germline CDR1 and CDR2 sequences are LNHDA and SQIVND (reference sequence). The CDR3 reads CASSGIKETQYF. The CDR3 coding sequence is TGTGCCAGTAGTGGGATAAAAGAGACCCAGTACTTC.

The chain's CDR3 is CASSRYLPPKGYNEQFF. In nucleotides, the CDR3 is TGTGCCAGCAGCCGGTACCTCCCGCCAAAAGGCTACAATGAGCAGTTCTTC. The V call is TRBV9, the J call TRBJ2-1; no firm D call. The V gene lost 4 bases and the J gene lost 3 bases, with 20 bases spanning the gap. This CDR3 contains 17 residues. CDR1 is SGDLS and CDR2 is YYNGEE in the germline V gene.

The chain has TRBV29-1 and TRBJ2-1, with 8 bases aligning to TRBD2. CDR1 and CDR2 from the germline V gene are SQVTM and ANQGSEA. V lost 7 bases to trimming and J lost 3 bases; unmatched junction nucleotides: 11. This CDR3 region has 15 residues. The CDR3 sequence: CSAGRSGTVYNEQFF. CDR3 DNA: TGCAGCGCTGGGCGTAGCGGGACGGTCTACAATGAGCAGTTCTTC.

This clone was seen a handful of times. The genes are TRBV27 and TRBJ2-1; perhaps D is TRBD1 or TRBD2 (5 bases each). V lost 0 bases and J lost 4, with 10 bases in between. The CDR3 contains 15 residues. CDR1 is MNHEY, CDR2 SMNVEV, per germline (reference sequence). CDR3 sequence (DNA): TGTGCCAGCAGTTTATCGGGACGGGGTTACAATGAGCAGTTCTTC. This sequence encodes CASSLSGRGYNEQFF.

J is TRBJ2-6 and V is TRBV5-1; D unclear. V gave up 5 bases and J gave up 0 bases, with 6 bases separating them. Germline assignment: CDR1 SGHRS and CDR2 YFSETQ. The CDR3 runs 14 residues. CDR3 region: CASRHGSGANVLTF. DNA for the CDR3: TGCGCCAGCAGGCACGGCTCTGGGGCCAACGTCCTGACTTTC.

This clone was recorded a few times. The rearrangement uses TRBV6-5 and TRBJ2-7; TRBD2 aligns across 7 bases. Germline CDR1 and CDR2: MNHEY and SVGAGI. Germline trimming cut 5 bases from V and 0 bases from J; bases unmatched to any gene: 7. The length of the CDR3 is 15 residues. The CDR3 loop is CASSGPGLLSYEQYF. In DNA, the CDR3 is TGTGCCAGCAGTGGGCCGGGACTACTCTCCTACGAGCAGTACTTC.

At least ten counts were recorded for this clone. The chain combines TRBV6-5 with TRBJ1-1; 7 bases are shared with TRBD1. The CDR3 loop spans 15 amino acids. J gave up 4 bases and V 0 bases, and 5 bases lay outside the gene matches. Germline values: CDR1 MNHEY, CDR2 SVGAGI. DNA for the CDR3: TGTGCCAGCAGTTACTCGGACAGGAGGCGCACTGAAGCTTTCTTT. Protein sequence: CASSYSDRRRTEAFF.

The chain carries TRBV11-3 and TRBJ2-5, with a possible D match to TRBD1 (7 bases). Deletions cut 5 bases from V and 5 bases from J, with 15 bases between. This CDR3 is 14 amino acids long. The germline V gene encodes CDR1 SGHNT and CDR2 YENEEA. CDR3 nucleotides: TGTGCCAGCAGCGCGGGGACAGTCAGGGAGACCCAGTACTTC. It codes for CASSAGTVRETQYF. The full variable domain, with the rest looked up from reference TRBV11-3 and TRBJ2-5, is EAGVVQSPRYKIIEKKQPVAFWCNPISGHNTLYWYLQNLGQGPELLIRYENEEAVDDSQLPKDRFSAERLKGVDSTLKIQPAELGDSAVYLCASSAGTVRETQYFGPGTRLLVL.

The chain has TRBV4-3 and TRBJ2-2; D may be TRBD2 (5 bases). Trimming shortened V by 0 bases and J by 13 bases, and 9 bases separated the two germline ends. The CDR3 is 12 amino acids. Germline lookup yields CDR1 LGHNA and CDR2 YSLEER. The CDR3 here is CASSQEKGALFF. CDR3 bases: TGCGCCAGCAGCCAAGAGAAGGGAGCGCTGTTTTTT.

The chain joins TRBV27 to TRBJ2-7; 9 nucleotides line up with TRBD1. Germline V gene sequence: CDR1 MNHEY, CDR2 SMNVEV (reference sequence). V lost 6 bases to trimming and J lost 5 bases; unmatched junction nucleotides: 5. CDR3 length: 13 residues. CDR3 loop: CASRRQGVDEQYF. CDR3 coding DNA: TGTGCCAGCAGAAGACAGGGGGTCGACGAGCAGTACTTC.

This clone was recorded many times. Other DNA sequences in this specimen translate into the identical CDR3. This chain connects TRBV18 to TRBJ2-2; 7 bases fit TRBD2. The V segment lost 2 bases and the J segment 1 base; nucleotides outside the gene matches: 7. The CDR3 runs 17 residues. Per germline, CDR1 KGHSH and CDR2 LQKENI. CDR3 nucleotide sequence: TGTGCCAGCTCACCAATGAGCGGGAACGAGAACACCGGGGAGCTGTTTTTT. Its translation: CASSPMSGNENTGELFF.

Points on this clone: A far larger clone is just one base off, so this is likely a read error. The chain recombines TRBV4-2 with TRBJ2-4; D might be TRBD2 (5 bases). The CDR3 spans 17 residues. In germline, CDR1 is LGHNA, CDR2 YNFKEQ. CDR3 loop: CASSQEGAVLGKSIQYF. The CDR3 bases are TGTGCCAGCAGCCAAGAAGGAGCGGTTCTTGGCAAAAGCATTCAGTACTTC.